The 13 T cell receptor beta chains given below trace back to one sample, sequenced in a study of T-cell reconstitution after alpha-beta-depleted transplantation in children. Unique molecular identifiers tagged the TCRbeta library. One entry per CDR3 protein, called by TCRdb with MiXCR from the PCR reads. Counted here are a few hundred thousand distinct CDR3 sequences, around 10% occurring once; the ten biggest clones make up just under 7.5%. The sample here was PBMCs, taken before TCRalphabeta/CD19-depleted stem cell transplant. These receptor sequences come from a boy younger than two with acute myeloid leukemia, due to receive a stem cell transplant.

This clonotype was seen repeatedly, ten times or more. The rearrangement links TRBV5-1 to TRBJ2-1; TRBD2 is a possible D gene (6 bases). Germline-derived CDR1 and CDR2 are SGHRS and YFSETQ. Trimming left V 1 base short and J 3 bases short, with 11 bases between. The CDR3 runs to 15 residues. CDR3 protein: CASSLRGDHYNEQFF. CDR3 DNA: TGCGCCAGCAGCTTGCGCGGGGATCACTACAATGAGCAGTTCTTC.

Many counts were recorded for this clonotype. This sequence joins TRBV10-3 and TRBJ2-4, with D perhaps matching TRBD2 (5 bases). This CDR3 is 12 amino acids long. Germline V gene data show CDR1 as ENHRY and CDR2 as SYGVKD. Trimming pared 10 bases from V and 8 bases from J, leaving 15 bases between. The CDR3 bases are TGTGCCAGCGGCCACCCCGGGGACATTCAGTACTTC. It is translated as CASGHPGDIQYF.

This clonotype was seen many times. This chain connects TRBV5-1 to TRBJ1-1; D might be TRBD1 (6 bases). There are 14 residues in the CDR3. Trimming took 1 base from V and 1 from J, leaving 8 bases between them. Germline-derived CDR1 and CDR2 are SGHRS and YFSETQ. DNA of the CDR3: TGCGCCAGCAGCTTGCCGGGACAGAACACTGAAGCTTTCTTT. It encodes CASSLPGQNTEAFF.

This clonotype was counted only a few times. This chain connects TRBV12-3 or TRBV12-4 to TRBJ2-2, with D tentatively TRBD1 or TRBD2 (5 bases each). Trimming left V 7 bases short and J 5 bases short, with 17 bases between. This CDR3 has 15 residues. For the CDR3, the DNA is TGTGCCAGCAACCACCCGGGGCAGCCTACCGGGGAGCTGTTTTTT. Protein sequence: CASNHPGQPTGELFF.

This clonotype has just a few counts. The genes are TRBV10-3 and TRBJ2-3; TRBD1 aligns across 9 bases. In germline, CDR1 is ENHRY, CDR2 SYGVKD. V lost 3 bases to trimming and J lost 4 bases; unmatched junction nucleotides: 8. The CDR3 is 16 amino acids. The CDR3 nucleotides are TGTGCCATCAGTGACGGGACAGGGATACGTGCAGATACGCAGTATTTT. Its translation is CAISDGTGIRADTQYF.

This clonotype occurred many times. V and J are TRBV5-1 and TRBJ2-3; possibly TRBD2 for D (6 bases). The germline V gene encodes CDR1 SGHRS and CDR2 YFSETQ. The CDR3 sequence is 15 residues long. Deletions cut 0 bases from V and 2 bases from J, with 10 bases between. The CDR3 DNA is TGCGCCAGCAGCTTGGACGGGAGCCCCACAGATACGCAGTATTTT. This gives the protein CASSLDGSPTDTQYF.

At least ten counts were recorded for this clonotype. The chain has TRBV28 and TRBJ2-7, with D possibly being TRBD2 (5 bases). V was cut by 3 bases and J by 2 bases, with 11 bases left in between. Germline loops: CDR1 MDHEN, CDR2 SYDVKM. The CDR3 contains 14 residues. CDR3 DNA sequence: TGTGCCAGCAGTTTCGGGATTCGGACCTACGAGCAGTACTTC. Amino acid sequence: CASSFGIRTYEQYF.

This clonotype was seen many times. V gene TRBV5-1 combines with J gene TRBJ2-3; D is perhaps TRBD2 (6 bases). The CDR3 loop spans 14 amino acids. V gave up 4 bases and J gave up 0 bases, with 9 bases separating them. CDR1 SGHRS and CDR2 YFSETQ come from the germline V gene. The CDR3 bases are TGCGCCAGCAGCGCGGGGACTAGCACAGATACGCAGTATTTT. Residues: CASSAGTSTDTQYF.

CDR3 nucleotides: TGCAGTGCTAGAGGTGGGAAGCAGTACTTC. This codes for CSARGGKQYF. This chain connects TRBV20-1 to TRBJ2-7; no clear D gene. The CDR3 contains 10 residues. Germline lookup yields CDR1 DFQATT and CDR2 SNEGSKA (reference sequence). V was pared by 1 base and J by 8 bases, with 6 bases between.

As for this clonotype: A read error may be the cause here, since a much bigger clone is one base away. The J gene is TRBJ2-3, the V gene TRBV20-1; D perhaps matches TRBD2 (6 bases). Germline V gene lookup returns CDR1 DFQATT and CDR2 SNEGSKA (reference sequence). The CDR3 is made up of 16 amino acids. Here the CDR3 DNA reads TGCAGTGCTAGAGTCCGCCGGGACGGAGGGGCAGATACGCGGTATTTT. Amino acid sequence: CSARVRRDGGADTRYF.

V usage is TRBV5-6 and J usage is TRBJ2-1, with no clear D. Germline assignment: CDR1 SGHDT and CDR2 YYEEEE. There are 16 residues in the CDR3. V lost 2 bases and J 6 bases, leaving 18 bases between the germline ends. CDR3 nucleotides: TGTGCCAGCAGCTTTCGGCGACGCTTATCTGGCAATGAGCAGTTCTTC. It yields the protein CASSFRRRLSGNEQFF.

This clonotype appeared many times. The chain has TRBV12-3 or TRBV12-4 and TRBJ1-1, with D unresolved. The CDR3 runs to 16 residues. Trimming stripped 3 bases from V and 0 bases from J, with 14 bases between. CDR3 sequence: CASSFSPGYMNTEAFF. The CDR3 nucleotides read TGTGCCAGCAGTTTTAGCCCGGGCTACATGAACACTGAAGCTTTCTTT.

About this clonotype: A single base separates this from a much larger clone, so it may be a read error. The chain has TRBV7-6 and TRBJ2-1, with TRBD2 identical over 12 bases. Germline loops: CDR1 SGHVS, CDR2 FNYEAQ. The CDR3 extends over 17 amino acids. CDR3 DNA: TGTGTCAGCAGCTTAGCGGGGACTAGCGGGTATATCAATGAGCAGTTCTTC. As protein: CVSSLAGTSGYINEQFF.